This T cell receptor beta chain was obtained from a study of CD8 T cells in ankylosing spondylitis. The V gene lost 4 bases and the J gene lost 6 bases, with 10 bases spanning the gap. CDR3 length: 13 residues. The study, taken as a whole, reports: Ankylosing spondylitis blood appeared to be characterized by a TCR beta motif of eight or nine highly homologous variants.

Notes on this clonotype: What it binds is not known.

TCRdb itself ran the 5' RACE reads through MiXCR, one entry per CDR3 protein. The table has 700,000 or so distinct CDR3 sequences, 15% to 20% seen once. Sequencing was carried out using blood, either unsorted or a sorted T cell fraction (not recorded which). The clonotype originates from a male donor with ankylosing spondylitis. The chain has TRBV12-3 or TRBV12-4 and TRBJ2-1; D gene ambiguous. The CDR3 DNA sequence: TGTGCCAGCAGTTATAGGGTTGTCAATGAGCAGTTCTTC. It encodes CASSYRVVNEQFF.